Following are 9 T cell receptor beta chains from one sample sequenced in a study of T cell changes during pregnancy in multiple sclerosis. Clones were sequenced by immunoSEQ multiplex PCR, and TCRdb holds only the in-frame ones, with some missing. The sample carries roughly 48,000 clones, around 95% recorded once. The specimen comprised CD8+ T cells from peripheral blood mononuclear cells, sampled in the first trimester of pregnancy. The receptor set was obtained from a female donor with multiple sclerosis, enrolled in a pregnancy study.

The chain joins TRBV18 to TRBJ2-5; TRBD1 might be the D (6 bases). The CDR3 covers 15 residues. The germline V and J ends were trimmed by 3 bases and 2 bases, with 13 bases remaining between them. Per the germline V gene, CDR1 is KGHSH and CDR2 is LQKENI. CDR3 bases: TGTGCCAGCTCACCGTGGGGACAAGATCAAGAGACCCAGTACTTC. Amino acid sequence: CASSPWGQDQETQYF.

This clone appeared a single time. The chain is built from TRBV30 and TRBJ2-7; 10 nucleotides align to TRBD2. This CDR3 has 14 residues. The germline gives CDR1 GTSNPN, CDR2 SVGIG (reference sequence). The V and J ends lost 1 base and 9 bases, in that order; junction bases with no gene match: 9. CDR3 loop: CAWSGAGGFSRQYF. CDR3 nucleotide sequence: TGTGCCTGGAGTGGAGCGGGAGGGTTTTCTCGGCAGTACTTC.

The V call is TRBV7-8, the J call TRBJ1-2; 11 bases are shared with TRBD1. The CDR3 is made up of 16 amino acids. Germline lookup yields CDR1 SGHVS and CDR2 FQNEAQ. V lost 3 bases and J lost 4; bases outside the gene matches: 7. CDR3 nucleotides: TGTGCCAGCAGCTTTTCACGGACAGGGGGCTCCTATGGCTACACCTTC. Protein sequence: CASSFSRTGGSYGYTF. The full variable domain, with the rest looked up from reference TRBV7-8 and TRBJ1-2, is GAGVSQSPRYKVAKRGQDVALRCDPISGHVSLFWYQQALGQGPEFLTYFQNEAQLDKSGLPSDRFFAERPEGSVSTLKIQRTQQEDSAVYLCASSFSRTGGSYGYTFGSGTRLTVV.

The rearrangement joins TRBV27 to TRBJ2-7; no reliable D call. Germline-derived CDR1 and CDR2 are MNHEY and SMNVEV (reference sequence). V shed 5 bases and J shed 2 bases, with 13 bases lying between them. The CDR3 is 14 amino acids. CDR3 DNA: TGTGCCAGCAGTATCTCCCCATCGGCCTACGAGCAGTACTTC. As protein: CASSISPSAYEQYF.

The rearrangement links TRBV7-9 to TRBJ2-3, with 9 bases aligning to TRBD1. V trimming: 5 bases; J trimming: 3 bases; junction bases outside the gene matches: 9. Germline CDR1 reads SEHNR; CDR2 reads FQNEAQ (reference sequence). The CDR3 runs to 16 residues. CDR3 sequence: CASSPVGGTGTDTQYF. CDR3 in DNA: TGTGCCAGCAGCCCCGTGGGGGGGACAGGGACAGATACGCAGTATTTT.

The chain links TRBV5-1 to TRBJ1-1; 7 bases fit TRBD1. The J segment lost 0 bases and the V segment lost 1 base, leaving 6 bases of the junction unmatched. The CDR3 extends over 16 amino acids. CDR1 is SGHRS and CDR2 is YFSETQ in the germline V gene. The CDR3 sequence is CASSLYTGAMNTEAFF. For the CDR3, the DNA is TGCGCCAGCAGCTTGTACACAGGGGCTATGAACACTGAAGCTTTCTTT.

V gene TRBV27 combines with J gene TRBJ1-5; D ambiguous. This CDR3 has 13 amino acids. The germline gives CDR1 MNHEY, CDR2 SMNVEV (reference sequence). The V gene lost 3 bases and the J gene lost 6 bases, with 9 bases spanning the gap. The CDR3 nucleotides read TGTGCCAGCAGTTTGGCGGGCGTTCAGCCCCAGCATTTT. Protein product: CASSLAGVQPQHF.

This rearrangement joins TRBV6-1 to TRBJ1-5; TRBD1 agrees at 9 bases. Trimming took 0 bases from V and 7 from J; bases not matched to a gene: 4. The CDR3 runs to 15 residues. Germline values: CDR1 MNHNS, CDR2 SASEGT. CDR3 residues: CASSEAGDRVQPQHF. The CDR3 nucleotides read TGTGCCAGCAGTGAAGCGGGGGACAGGGTCCAGCCCCAGCATTTT.

This chain joins TRBV6-5 and TRBJ2-7; weak D call: TRBD2 (6 bases). V lost 5 bases, J lost 7 bases, and 18 bases lay in between. Germline CDR1 is MNHEY and CDR2 is SVGAGI. This CDR3 contains 14 residues. CDR3 in DNA: TGTGCCAGCAGTGACGGGAGTGCTGGGTCGGAGCAGTACTTC. It translates to CASSDGSAGSEQYF.